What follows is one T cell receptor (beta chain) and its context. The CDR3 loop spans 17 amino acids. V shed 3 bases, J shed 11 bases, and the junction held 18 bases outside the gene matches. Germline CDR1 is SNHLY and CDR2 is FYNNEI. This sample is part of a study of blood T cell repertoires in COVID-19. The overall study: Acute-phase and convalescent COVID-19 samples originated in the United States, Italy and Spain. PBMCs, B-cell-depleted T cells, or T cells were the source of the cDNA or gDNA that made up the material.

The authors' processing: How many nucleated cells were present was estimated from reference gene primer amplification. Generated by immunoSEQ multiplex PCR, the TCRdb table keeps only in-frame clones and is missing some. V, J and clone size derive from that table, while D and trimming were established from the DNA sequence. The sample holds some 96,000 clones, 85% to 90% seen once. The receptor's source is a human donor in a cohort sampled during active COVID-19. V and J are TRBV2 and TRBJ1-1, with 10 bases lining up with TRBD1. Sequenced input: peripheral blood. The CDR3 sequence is CASSDTVTGGLVRAAFF. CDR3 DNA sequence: TGTGCCAGCAGTGATACGGTGACAGGGGGCTTAGTGAGAGCGGCTTTCTTT.